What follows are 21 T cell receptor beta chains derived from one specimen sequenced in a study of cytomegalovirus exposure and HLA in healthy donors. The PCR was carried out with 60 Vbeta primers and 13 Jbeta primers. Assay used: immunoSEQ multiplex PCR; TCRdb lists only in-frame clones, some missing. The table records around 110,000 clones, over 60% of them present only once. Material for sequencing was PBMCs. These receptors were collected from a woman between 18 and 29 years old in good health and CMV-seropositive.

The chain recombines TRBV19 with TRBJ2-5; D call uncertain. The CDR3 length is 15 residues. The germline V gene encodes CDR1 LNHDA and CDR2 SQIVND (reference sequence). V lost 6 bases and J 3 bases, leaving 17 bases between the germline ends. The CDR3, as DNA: TGTGCCAGTAGGTCCCAGAGGAATGGTGAAGAGACCCAGTACTTC. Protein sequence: CASRSQRNGEETQYF.

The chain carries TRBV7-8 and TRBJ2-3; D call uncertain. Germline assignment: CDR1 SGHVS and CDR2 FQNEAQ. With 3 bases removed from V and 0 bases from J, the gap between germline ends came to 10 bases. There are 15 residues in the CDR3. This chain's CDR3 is CASSFKPPSTDTQYF. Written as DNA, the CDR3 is TGTGCCAGCAGCTTCAAGCCCCCCAGCACAGATACGCAGTATTTT.

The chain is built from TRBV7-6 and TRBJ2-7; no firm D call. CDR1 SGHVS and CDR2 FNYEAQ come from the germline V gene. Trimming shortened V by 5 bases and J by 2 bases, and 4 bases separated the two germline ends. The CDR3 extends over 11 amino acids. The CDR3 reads CASSATYEQYF. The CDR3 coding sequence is TGTGCCAGCAGCGCTACCTACGAGCAGTACTTC.

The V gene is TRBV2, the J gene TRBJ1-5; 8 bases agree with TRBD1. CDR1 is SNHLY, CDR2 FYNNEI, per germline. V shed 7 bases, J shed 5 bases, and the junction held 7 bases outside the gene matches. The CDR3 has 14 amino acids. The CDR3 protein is CASNGQGIDQPQHF. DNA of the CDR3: TGTGCCAGCAATGGACAGGGTATCGATCAGCCCCAGCATTTT.

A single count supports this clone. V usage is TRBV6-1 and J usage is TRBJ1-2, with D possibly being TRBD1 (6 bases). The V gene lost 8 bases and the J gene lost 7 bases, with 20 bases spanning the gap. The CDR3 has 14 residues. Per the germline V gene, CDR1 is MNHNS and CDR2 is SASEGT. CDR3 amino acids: CASDGTGLVAGYTF. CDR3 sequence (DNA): TGTGCCAGCGACGGTACAGGGTTAGTAGCTGGCTACACCTTC.

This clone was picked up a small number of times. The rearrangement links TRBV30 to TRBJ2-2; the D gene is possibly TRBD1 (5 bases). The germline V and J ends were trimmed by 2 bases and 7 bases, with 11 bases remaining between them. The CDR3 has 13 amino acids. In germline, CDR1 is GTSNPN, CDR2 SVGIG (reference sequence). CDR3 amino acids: CAWSPRDIGELFF. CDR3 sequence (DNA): TGTGCCTGGAGTCCCAGGGATATCGGGGAGCTGTTTTTT.

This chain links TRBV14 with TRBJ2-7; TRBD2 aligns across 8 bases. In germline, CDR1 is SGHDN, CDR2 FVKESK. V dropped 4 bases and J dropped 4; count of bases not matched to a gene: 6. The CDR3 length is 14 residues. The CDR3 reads CASSLRGGRYEQYF. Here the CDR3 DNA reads TGTGCCAGCAGCCTCCGGGGGGGAAGATACGAGCAGTACTTC.

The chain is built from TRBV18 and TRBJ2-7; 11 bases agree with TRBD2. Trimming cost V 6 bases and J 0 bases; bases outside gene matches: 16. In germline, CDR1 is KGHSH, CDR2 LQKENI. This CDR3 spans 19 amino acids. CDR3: CASSRLRLAGGRSSYEQYF. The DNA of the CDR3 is TGTGCCAGCTCTCGTTTGAGGCTAGCGGGAGGCCGGAGCTCCTACGAGCAGTACTTC.

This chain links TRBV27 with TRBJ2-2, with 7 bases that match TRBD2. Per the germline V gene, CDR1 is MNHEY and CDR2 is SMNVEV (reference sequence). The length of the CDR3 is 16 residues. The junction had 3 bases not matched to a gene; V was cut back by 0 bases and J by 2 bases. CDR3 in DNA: TGTGCCAGCAGTTTATCCCCGGGACTAAACACCGGGGAGCTGTTTTTT. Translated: CASSLSPGLNTGELFF.

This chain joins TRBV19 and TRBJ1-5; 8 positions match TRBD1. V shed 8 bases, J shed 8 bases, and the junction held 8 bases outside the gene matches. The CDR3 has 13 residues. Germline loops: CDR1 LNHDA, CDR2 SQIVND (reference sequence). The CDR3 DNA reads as TGTGCCAGTTCTGACAGGGGCGTGGAGCCCCAGCATTTT. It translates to CASSDRGVEPQHF.

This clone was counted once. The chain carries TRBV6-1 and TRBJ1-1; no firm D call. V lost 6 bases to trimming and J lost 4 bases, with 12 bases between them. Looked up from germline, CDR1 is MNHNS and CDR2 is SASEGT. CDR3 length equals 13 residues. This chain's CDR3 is CASRSEGSTEAFF. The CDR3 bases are TGTGCCAGCAGGAGTGAAGGGAGCACTGAAGCTTTCTTT.

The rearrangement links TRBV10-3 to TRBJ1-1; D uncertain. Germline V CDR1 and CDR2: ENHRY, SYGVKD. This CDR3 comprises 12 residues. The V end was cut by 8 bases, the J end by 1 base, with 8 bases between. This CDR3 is CAIGPGNTEAFF. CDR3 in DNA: TGTGCCATCGGGCCAGGGAACACTGAAGCTTTCTTT.

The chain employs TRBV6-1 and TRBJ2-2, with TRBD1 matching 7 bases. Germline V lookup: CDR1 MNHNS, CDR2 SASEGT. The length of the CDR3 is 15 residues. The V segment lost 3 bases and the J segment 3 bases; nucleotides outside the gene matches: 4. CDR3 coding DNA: TGTGCCAGCAGTGACAGACAGGGTTACACCGGGGAGCTGTTTTTT. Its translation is CASSDRQGYTGELFF.

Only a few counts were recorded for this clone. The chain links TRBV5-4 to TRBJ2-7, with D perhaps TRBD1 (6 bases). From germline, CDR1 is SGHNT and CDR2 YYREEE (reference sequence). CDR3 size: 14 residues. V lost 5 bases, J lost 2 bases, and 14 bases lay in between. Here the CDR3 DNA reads TGTGCCAGCAGTCTACAGGGTTCCGCCTACGAGCAGTACTTC. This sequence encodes CASSLQGSAYEQYF.

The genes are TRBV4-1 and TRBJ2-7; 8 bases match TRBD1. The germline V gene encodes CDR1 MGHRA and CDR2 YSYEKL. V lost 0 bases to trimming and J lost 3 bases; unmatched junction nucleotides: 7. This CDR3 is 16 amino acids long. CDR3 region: CASSQEAGGPFYEQYF. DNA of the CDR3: TGCGCCAGCAGCCAAGAAGCAGGGGGCCCCTTCTACGAGCAGTACTTC.

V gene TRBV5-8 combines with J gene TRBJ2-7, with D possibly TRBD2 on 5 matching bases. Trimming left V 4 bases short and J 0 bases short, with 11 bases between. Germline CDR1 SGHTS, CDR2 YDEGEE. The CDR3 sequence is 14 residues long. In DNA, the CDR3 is TGTGCCAGCAGCCGAAGAGGGAGCTCCTACGAGCAGTACTTC. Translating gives CASSRRGSSYEQYF. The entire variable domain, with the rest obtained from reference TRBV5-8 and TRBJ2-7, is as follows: EAGVTQSPTHLIKTRGQQATLRCSPISGHTSVYWYQQALGLGLQFLLWYDEGEERNRGNFPPRFSGRQFPNYSSELNVNALELEDSALYLCASSRRGSSYEQYFGPGTRLTVT.

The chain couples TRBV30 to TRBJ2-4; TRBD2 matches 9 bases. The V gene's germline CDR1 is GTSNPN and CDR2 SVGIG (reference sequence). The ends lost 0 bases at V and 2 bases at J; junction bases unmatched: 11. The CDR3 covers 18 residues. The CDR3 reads CAWSVIAGVPVTKNIQYF. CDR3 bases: TGTGCCTGGAGTGTAATAGCGGGAGTTCCTGTTACCAAAAACATTCAGTACTTC.

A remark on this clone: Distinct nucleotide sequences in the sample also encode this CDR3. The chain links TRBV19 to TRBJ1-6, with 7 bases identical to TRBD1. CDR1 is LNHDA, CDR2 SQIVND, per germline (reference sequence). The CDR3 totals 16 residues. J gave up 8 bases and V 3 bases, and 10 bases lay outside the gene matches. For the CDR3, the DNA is TGTGCCAGTAGTATCGGTACAGGGGCGTATGATTCACCCCTCCACTTT. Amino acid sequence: CASSIGTGAYDSPLHF.

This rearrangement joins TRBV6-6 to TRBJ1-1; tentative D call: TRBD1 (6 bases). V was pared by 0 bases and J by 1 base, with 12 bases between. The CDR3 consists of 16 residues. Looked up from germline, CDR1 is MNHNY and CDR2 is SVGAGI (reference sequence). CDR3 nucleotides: TGTGCCAGCAGTTACTCGAAGGGGGTGGGGAACACTGAAGCTTTCTTT. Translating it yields CASSYSKGVGNTEAFF.

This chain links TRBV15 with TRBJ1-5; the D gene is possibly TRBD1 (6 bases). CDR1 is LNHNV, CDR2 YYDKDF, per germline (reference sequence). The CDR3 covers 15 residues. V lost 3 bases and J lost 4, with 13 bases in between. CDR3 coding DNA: TGTGCCACCAGCAGGATTACAGGGTCAAATCAGCCCCAGCATTTT. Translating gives CATSRITGSNQPQHF.

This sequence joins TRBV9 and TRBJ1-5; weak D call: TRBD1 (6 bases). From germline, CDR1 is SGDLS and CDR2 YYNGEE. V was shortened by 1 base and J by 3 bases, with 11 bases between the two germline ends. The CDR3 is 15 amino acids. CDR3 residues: CASSVSGTINQPQHF. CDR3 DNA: TGTGCCAGCAGCGTAAGCGGGACAATCAATCAGCCCCAGCATTTT.